The 17 T cell receptor beta chains below all came from one sample that was sequenced in a study of T cell responses to AZD1222 COVID-19 vaccine. Assay used: immunoSEQ multiplex PCR; TCRdb lists only in-frame clones, some missing. Counted here are around 99,000 clones, approximately 91% occurring once; the ten biggest clones make up approximately 19%. The sequencing used peripheral blood, collected on day 0 of AZD1222 vaccination. Receptor source: an adult in good health.

This chain connects TRBV25-1 to TRBJ2-5; perhaps TRBD1 as D (5 bases). This CDR3 has 14 residues. V was shortened by 1 base and J by 5 bases, with 11 bases between the two germline ends. Germline-derived CDR1 and CDR2 are MGHDK and SYGVNS. CDR3 nucleotides: TGTGCCAGCAGTGAATTTAGGGGTCAGGAGACCCAGTACTTC. Translated: CASSEFRGQETQYF.

This clone was observed a few times. The chain combines TRBV6-1 with TRBJ1-5, with a weak D call TRBD1 (5 bases). Germline V gene lookup returns CDR1 MNHNS and CDR2 SASEGT. V lost 3 bases to trimming and J lost 10 bases, with 13 bases between them. The CDR3 consists of 13 residues. The CDR3 nucleotides read TGTGCCAGCAGTGACAGCCAGGGTCGCCCCCAGCATTTT. Translated: CASSDSQGRPQHF.

This clone was counted between two and nine times. The V gene is TRBV6-5, the J gene TRBJ2-7; no definite D call. Looked up from germline, CDR1 is MNHEY and CDR2 is SVGAGI. V was pared by 4 bases and J by 2 bases, with 18 bases between. This CDR3 is built from 16 residues. CDR3 sequence (DNA): TGTGCCAGCAGTTCCCAAGTCGACCTTGGGGCCTACGAGCAGTACTTC. Translated: CASSSQVDLGAYEQYF.

J is TRBJ2-1 and V is TRBV19; the match to TRBD2 covers 7 bases. V lost 5 bases to trimming and J lost 4 bases; unmatched junction nucleotides: 8. The CDR3 loop spans 15 amino acids. Germline V gene data show CDR1 as LNHDA and CDR2 as SQIVND (reference sequence). The CDR3 DNA sequence: TGTGCCAGTAGTGAATATGCGGGGGAGTACAATGAGCAGTTCTTC. Its protein product is CASSEYAGEYNEQFF.

About this clone itself: This CDR3 is also generated by other DNA sequences in the sample. The gene calls are TRBV4-1 and TRBJ2-5; a possible D gene is TRBD2 (7 bases). Germline-derived CDR1 and CDR2 are MGHRA and YSYEKL. V lost 3 bases and J 2 bases, leaving 16 bases between the germline ends. CDR3 size: 16 residues. This chain's CDR3 is CASSQDWGGGQETQYF. CDR3 sequence (DNA): TGCGCCAGCAGCCAGGACTGGGGAGGGGGTCAAGAGACCCAGTACTTC.

The rearrangement links TRBV2 to TRBJ1-5; 7 bases match TRBD1. Germline assignment: CDR1 SNHLY and CDR2 FYNNEI. CDR3 length equals 15 residues. V was pared by 2 bases and J by 4 bases, with 5 bases of the junction left unmatched. CDR3 DNA sequence: TGTGCCAGCAGTGAATGGGACAGCTTAAATCAGCCCCAGCATTTT. Its protein product is CASSEWDSLNQPQHF.

The rearrangement uses TRBV7-3 and TRBJ2-7; a weak D match, TRBD2 (5 bases). The CDR3 extends over 13 amino acids. Germline CDR1 reads SGHTA; CDR2 reads FQGTGA. Trimming cost V 3 bases and J 4 bases, with 10 bases left between them. The DNA for the CDR3 is TGTGCCAGCAGCTTGGACTCCGGGTACGAGCAGTACTTC. Amino acids: CASSLDSGYEQYF.

The chain uses TRBV18 and TRBJ1-4, with D unclear. Germline CDR1 and CDR2: KGHSH and LQKENI. The germline V and J ends were trimmed by 3 bases and 0 bases, with 11 bases remaining between them. The CDR3 has 16 amino acids. The DNA of the CDR3 is TGTGCCAGCTCACCTCTGATTAGACCAACTAATGAAAAACTGTTTTTT. Amino acids: CASSPLIRPTNEKLFF.

This chain links TRBV28 with TRBJ2-3; D is unresolved. Germline CDR1 is MDHEN and CDR2 is SYDVKM. The CDR3 consists of 12 residues. The V gene lost 1 base and the J gene lost 4 bases, with 3 bases spanning the gap. The CDR3 region is CASSLSPDTQYF. Written as DNA, the CDR3 is TGTGCCAGCAGTTTATCTCCAGATACGCAGTATTTT.

The rearrangement uses TRBV3-1 (or the pseudogene TRBV3-2) and TRBJ1-3; no clear D. Trimming took off 2 bases at V and 0 bases at J, with 5 bases between the two ends. The CDR3 extends over 14 amino acids. CDR1 and CDR2 (germline): LGHDT, YNNKEL (reference sequence). CDR3 protein: CASSQRSSGNTIYF. DNA of the CDR3: TGTGCCAGCAGCCAAAGGAGCTCTGGAAACACCATATATTTT.

The CDR3 sequence is CASSYIPGQASSRNYGYTF. In DNA, the CDR3 is TGTGCCAGCAGTTACATCCCGGGGCAGGCGAGCTCCAGGAACTATGGCTACACCTTC. The chain links TRBV6-2 or TRBV6-3 to TRBJ1-2; weak D call: TRBD1 (5 bases). CDR1 is MNHEY, CDR2 SVGEGT, per germline. The CDR3 totals 19 residues. Trimming removed 2 bases at V and 2 bases at J, with 24 bases between.

The gene calls are TRBV7-7 and TRBJ2-5; 8 nucleotides match TRBD2. The germline CDR1 and CDR2 sequences are SSHAT and FNYEAQ (reference sequence). With V trimmed by 0 bases and J by 2 bases, 5 bases remained unmatched. The CDR3 totals 16 residues. CDR3 DNA: TGTGCCAGCAGCTTAGCCCCCGGGAGGGTACAAGAGACCCAGTACTTC. It yields the protein CASSLAPGRVQETQYF.

V gene TRBV11-3 combines with J gene TRBJ1-2; no firm D call. CDR3 length: 14 residues. The V end lost 1 base, the J end lost 8 bases, and 14 bases lay between the germline ends. CDR1 is SGHNT, CDR2 YENEEA, per germline. CDR3 bases: TGTGCCAGCAGCTTAGGACGCGGGCTTTGGGGCTACACCTTC. This sequence encodes CASSLGRGLWGYTF.

The CDR3 nucleotides read TGTGCCAGCAGTCCGGAGGGGGAGAGCCCCGGGGAGCTGTTTTTT. Protein: CASSPEGESPGELFF. V usage is TRBV4-2 and J usage is TRBJ2-2; D possibly matches TRBD1 or TRBD2 (6 bases each). Trimming cost V 6 bases and J 6 bases, with 17 bases left between them. The length of the CDR3 is 15 residues. Germline CDR1 and CDR2: LGHNA and YNFKEQ.

This rearrangement joins TRBV28 to TRBJ2-1; 7 nucleotides line up with TRBD1. The CDR3 consists of 14 residues. V shed 6 bases, J shed 5 bases, and the junction held 7 bases outside the gene matches. CDR1 MDHEN and CDR2 SYDVKM come from the germline V gene. For the CDR3, the DNA is TGTGCCAGCAGGGCAGGGGGTCGGAACAATGAGCAGTTCTTC. It translates to CASRAGGRNNEQFF.

The chain combines TRBV3-1 (or the pseudogene TRBV3-2) with TRBJ1-3; D is ambiguous. The germline V gene has CDR1 LGHDT and CDR2 YNNKEL (reference sequence). There are 16 residues in the CDR3. Trimming removed 2 bases at V and 0 bases at J, with 11 bases between. The CDR3: CASSQKGGISGNTIYF. The CDR3 region has the DNA TGTGCCAGCAGCCAAAAGGGCGGCATCTCTGGAAACACCATATATTTT.

The chain employs TRBV6-5 and TRBJ1-2; D possibly corresponds to TRBD1 (5 bases). The length of the CDR3 is 13 residues. Trimming took off 6 bases at V and 2 bases at J, with 10 bases between the two ends. CDR1 is MNHEY and CDR2 is SVGAGI in the germline V gene. For the CDR3, the DNA is TGTGCCAGCAGCCGACAGATGAACTATGGCTACACCTTC. It translates to CASSRQMNYGYTF.